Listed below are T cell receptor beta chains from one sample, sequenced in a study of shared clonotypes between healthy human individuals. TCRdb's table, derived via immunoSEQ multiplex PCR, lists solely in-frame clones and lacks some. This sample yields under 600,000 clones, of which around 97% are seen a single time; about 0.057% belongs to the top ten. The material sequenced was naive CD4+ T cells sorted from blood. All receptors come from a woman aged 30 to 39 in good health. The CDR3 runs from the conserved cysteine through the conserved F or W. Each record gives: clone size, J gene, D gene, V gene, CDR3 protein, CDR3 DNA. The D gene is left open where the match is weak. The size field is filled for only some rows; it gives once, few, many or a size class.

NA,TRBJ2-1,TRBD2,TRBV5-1,CASSFLTGGPYNEQFF,TGCGCCAGCAGTTTCCTTACGGGAGGACCCTACAATGAGCAGTTCTTC
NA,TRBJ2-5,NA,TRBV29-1,CSVEVPHQETQYF,TGCAGCGTTGAAGTACCTCACCAAGAGACCCAGTACTTC
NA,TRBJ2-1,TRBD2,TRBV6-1,CASSEAPGTSAQARFF,TGTGCCAGCAGTGAAGCCCCCGGGACTAGCGCCCAAGCGCGGTTCTTC
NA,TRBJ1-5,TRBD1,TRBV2,CASSEETFRDRDKYQPQHF,TGTGCCAGCAGTGAAGAAACGTTCCGGGACAGGGACAAGTATCAGCCCCAGCATTTT
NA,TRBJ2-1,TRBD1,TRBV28,CASSSTGSGSNEQFF,TGTGCCAGCAGTTCGACAGGGTCAGGGTCCAATGAGCAGTTCTTC
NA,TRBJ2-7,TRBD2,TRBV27,CASRGGTSGRYEQYF,TGTGCCAGCAGGGGGGGGACTAGCGGCCGCTACGAGCAGTACTTC
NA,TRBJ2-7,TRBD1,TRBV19,CASSRGQEYEQYF,TGTGCCAGTAGTAGGGGACAGGAATACGAGCAGTACTTC
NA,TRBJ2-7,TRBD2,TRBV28,CASTTTGTSGRALREQYF,TGTGCCAGCACTACGACCGGGACTAGCGGGAGAGCCCTTCGCGAGCAGTACTTC
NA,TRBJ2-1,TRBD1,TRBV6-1,CASSRDRDYNEQFF,TGTGCCAGTTCCAGGGACAGGGACTACAATGAGCAGTTCTTC
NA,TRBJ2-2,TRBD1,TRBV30,CAWSPDRAGELFF,TGTGCCTGGAGTCCCGACAGGGCCGGGGAGCTGTTTTTT
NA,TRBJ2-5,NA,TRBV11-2,CASSRDPQETQYF,TGTGCCAGCAGCCGCGACCCCCAGGAGACCCAGTACTTC
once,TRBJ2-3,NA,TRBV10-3,CAISESTTTDTQYF,TGTGCCATCAGTGAGTCGACCACCACAGATACGCAGTATTTT
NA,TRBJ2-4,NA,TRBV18,CASSPRGRGMVAKNIQYF,TGTGCCAGCTCACCAAGGGGACGGGGAATGGTGGCCAAAAACATTCAGTACTTC
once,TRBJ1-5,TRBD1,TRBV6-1,CASSEKVTGGYSNQPQHF,TGTGCCAGCAGTGAAAAAGTAACAGGGGGGTATAGCAATCAGCCCCAGCATTTT
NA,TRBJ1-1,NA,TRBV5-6,CASSLKGGTEAFF,TGTGCCAGCAGCTTGAAGGGCGGGACTGAAGCTTTCTTT
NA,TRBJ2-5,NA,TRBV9,CASSVDGEQYF,TGTGCCAGCAGCGTAGACGGGGAGCAGTACTTC
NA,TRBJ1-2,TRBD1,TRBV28,CASSPGSAGGGYGYTF,TGTGCCAGCAGCCCCGGGTCGGCAGGGGGGGGCTATGGCTACACCTTC
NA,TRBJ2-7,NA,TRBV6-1,CASIYTAGSYEQYF,TGTGCCAGCATCTACACGGCGGGTTCCTACGAGCAGTACTTC
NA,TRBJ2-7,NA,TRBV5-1,CASSLVARATEQYF,TGCGCCAGCAGCTTGGTGGCCAGGGCTACCGAGCAGTACTTC
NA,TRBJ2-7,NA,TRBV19,CATKTLGSSGEQYF,TGTGCCACCAAAACCCTAGGGAGCTCGGGGGAGCAGTACTTC
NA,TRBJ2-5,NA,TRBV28,CASSLGAVDFQETQYF,TGTGCCAGCAGTTTGGGCGCAGTAGACTTCCAAGAGACCCAGTACTTC
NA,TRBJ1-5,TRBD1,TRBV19,CASSIYGQGSQPQHF,TGTGCCAGTAGTATATACGGACAGGGTAGTCAGCCCCAGCATTTT
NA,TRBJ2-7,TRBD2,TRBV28,CASSLPPPGTSGRFGYEQYF,TGTGCCAGCAGTTTACCACCCCCCGGGACTAGCGGGAGGTTTGGTTACGAGCAGTACTTC
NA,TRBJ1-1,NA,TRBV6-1,CASSISVYDTEAFF,TGTGCCAGCAGCATTAGTGTATATGACACTGAAGCTTTCTTT
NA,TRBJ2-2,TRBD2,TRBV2,CASSVAGGGNTGELFF,TGTGCCAGCAGTGTAGCGGGAGGGGGGAACACCGGGGAGCTGTTTTTT
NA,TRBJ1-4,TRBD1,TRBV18,CASSRGGATNEKLFF,TGTGCCAGCTCAAGAGGGGGCGCGACTAATGAAAAACTGTTTTTT
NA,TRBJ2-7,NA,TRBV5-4,CASSRLGVQYLYEQYF,TGTGCCAGCAGCCGACTGGGGGTTCAATACCTCTACGAGCAGTACTTC
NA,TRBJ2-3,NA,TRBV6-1,CASSERLPRGTDTQYF,TGTGCCAGCAGTGAACGACTTCCCCGAGGGACAGATACGCAGTATTTT
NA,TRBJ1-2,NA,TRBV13,CASSFGQRGGYGYTF,TGTGCCAGCAGCTTCGGACAGCGTGGCGGCTATGGCTACACCTTC
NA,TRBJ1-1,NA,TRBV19,CASRTSGRTNTEAFF,TGTGCCAGTAGGACCTCGGGACGGACGAACACTGAAGCTTTCTTT
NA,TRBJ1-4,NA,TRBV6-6,CASRALQGKLFF,TGTGCCAGCCGAGCTCTCCAGGGAAAACTGTTTTTT
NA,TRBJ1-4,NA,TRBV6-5,CASTLVGTTNEKLFF,TGTGCCAGCACTCTAGTGGGGACAACTAATGAAAAACTGTTTTTT
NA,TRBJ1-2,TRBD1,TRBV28,CASSGEGQADYGYTF,TGTGCCAGCAGTGGGGAGGGACAGGCGGACTATGGCTACACCTTC
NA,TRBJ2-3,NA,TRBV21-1,CASSKGQGGGTDTQYF,TGTGCCAGCAGCAAGGGACAGGGGGGCGGCACAGATACGCAGTATTTT
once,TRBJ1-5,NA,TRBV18,CASSLGGGNQPQHF,TGTGCCAGCTCCTTGGGAGGGGGCAATCAGCCCCAGCATTTT
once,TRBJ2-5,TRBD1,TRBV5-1,CASSLRGTGDETQYF,TGCGCCAGCAGCTTACGAGGGACAGGGGATGAGACCCAGTACTTC